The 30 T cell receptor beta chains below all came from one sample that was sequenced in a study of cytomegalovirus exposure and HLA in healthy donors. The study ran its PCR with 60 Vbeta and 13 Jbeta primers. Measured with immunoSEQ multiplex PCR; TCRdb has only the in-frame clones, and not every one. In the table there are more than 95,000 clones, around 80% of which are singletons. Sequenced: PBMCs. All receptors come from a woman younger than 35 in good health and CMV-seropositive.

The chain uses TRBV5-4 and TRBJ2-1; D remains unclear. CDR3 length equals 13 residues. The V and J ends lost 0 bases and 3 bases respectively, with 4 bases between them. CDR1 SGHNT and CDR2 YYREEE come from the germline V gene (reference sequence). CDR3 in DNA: TGTGCCAGCAGCTTGGATAACTACAATGAGCAGTTCTTC. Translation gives CASSLDNYNEQFF.

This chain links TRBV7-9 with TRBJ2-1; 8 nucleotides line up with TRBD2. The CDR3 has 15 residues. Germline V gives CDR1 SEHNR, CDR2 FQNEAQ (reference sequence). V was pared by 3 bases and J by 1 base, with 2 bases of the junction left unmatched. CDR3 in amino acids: CASSLGLGSYNEQFF. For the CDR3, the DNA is TGTGCCAGCAGCTTGGGACTAGGGTCCTACAATGAGCAGTTCTTC.

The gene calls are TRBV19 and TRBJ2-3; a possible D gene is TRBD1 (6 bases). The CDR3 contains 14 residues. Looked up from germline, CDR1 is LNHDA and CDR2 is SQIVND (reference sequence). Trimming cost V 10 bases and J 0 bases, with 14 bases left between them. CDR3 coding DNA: TGTGCCAACCGGGACACCTGTAGCACAGATACGCAGTATTTT. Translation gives CANRDTCSTDTQYF.

As DNA, the CDR3 is TGTGCCAGTAGTATGGCCCCTGGGGCTAAGACCCAGTACTTC. This codes for CASSMAPGAKTQYF. The chain links TRBV19 to TRBJ2-5; the D gene is possibly TRBD1 (5 bases). Trimming left V 3 bases short and J 6 bases short, with 14 bases between. The CDR3 has 14 residues. Germline CDR1 is LNHDA and CDR2 is SQIVND (reference sequence).

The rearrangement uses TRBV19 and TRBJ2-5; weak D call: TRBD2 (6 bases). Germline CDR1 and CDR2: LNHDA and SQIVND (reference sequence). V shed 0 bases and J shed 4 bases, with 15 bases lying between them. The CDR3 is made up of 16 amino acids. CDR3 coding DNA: TGTGCCAGTAGTATAGAACTAGCAAGCACCCTAGAGACCCAGTACTTC. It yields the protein CASSIELASTLETQYF.

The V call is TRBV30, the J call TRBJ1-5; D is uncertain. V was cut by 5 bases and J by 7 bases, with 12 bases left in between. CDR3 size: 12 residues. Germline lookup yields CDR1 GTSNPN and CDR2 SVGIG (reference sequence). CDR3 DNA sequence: TGTGCCTGGGGGCCTCCTGGACAGCCCCAGCATTTT. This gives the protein CAWGPPGQPQHF. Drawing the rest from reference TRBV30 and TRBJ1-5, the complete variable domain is SQTIHQWPATLVQPVGSPLSLECTVEGTSNPNLYWYRQAAGRGLQLLFYSVGIGQISSEVPQNLSASRPQDRQFILSSKKLLLSDSGFYLCAWGPPGQPQHFGDGTRLSIL.

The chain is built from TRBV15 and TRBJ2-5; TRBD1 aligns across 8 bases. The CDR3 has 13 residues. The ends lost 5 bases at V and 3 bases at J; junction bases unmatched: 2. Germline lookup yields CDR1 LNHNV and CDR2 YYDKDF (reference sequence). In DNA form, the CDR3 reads TGTGCCACCAGCCAGGGACAGGAAGAGACCCAGTACTTC. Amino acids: CATSQGQEETQYF.

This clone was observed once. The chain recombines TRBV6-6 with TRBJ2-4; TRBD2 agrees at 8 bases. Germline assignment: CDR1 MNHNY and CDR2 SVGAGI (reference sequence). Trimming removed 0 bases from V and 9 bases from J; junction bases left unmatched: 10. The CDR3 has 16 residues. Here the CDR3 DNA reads TGTGCCAGCAGTTACTCGACGGACGGGAGGGGGGGCATTCAGTACTTC. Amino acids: CASSYSTDGRGGIQYF.

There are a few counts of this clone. The CDR3 DNA sequence: TGCGCCAGCAGTGTGGGTCAGGGGGAGCAGTACTTC. It specifies CASSVGQGEQYF. J is TRBJ2-7 and V is TRBV10-2; D possibly corresponds to TRBD1 (6 bases). The V gene's germline CDR1 is WSHSY and CDR2 SAAADI. V was clipped by 4 bases and J by 7 bases, with 11 bases between them. This CDR3 spans 12 amino acids.

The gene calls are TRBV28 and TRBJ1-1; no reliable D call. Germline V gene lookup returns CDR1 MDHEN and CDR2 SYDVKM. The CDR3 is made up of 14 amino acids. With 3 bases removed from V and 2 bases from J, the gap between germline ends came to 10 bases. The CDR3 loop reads CASSLWVGNTEAFF. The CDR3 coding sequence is TGTGCCAGCAGTTTGTGGGTGGGCAACACTGAAGCTTTCTTT. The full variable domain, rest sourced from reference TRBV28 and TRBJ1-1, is DVKVTQSSRYLVKRTGEKVFLECVQDMDHENMFWYRQDPGLGLRLIYFSYDVKMKEKGDIPEGYSVSREKKERFSLILESASTNQTSMYLCASSLWVGNTEAFFGQGTRLTVV.

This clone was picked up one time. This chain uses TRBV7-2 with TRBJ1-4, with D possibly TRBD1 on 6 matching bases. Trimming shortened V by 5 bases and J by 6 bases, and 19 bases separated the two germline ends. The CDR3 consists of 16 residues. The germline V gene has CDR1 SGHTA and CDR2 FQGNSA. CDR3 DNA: TGTGCCAGCAGCCCGTACACTGACAGGTTGGATGAAAAACTGTTTTTT. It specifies CASSPYTDRLDEKLFF.

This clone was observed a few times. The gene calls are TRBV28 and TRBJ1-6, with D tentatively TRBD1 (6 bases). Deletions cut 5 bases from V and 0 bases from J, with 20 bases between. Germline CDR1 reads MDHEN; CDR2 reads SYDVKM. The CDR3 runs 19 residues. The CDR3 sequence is CASSRRPAAQGSYNSPLHF. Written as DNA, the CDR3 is TGTGCCAGCAGTCGCCGCCCCGCCGCACAGGGCTCCTATAATTCACCCCTCCACTTT.

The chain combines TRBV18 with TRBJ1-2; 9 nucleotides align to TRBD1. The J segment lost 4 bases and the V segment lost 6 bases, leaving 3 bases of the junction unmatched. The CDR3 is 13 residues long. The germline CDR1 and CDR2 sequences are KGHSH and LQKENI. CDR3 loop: CASSGQGTYGYTF. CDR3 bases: TGTGCCAGCTCGGGACAGGGAACCTATGGCTACACCTTC.

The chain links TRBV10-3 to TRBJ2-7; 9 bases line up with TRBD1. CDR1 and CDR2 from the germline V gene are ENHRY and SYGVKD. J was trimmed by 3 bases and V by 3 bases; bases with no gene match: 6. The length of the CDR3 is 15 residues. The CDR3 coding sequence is TGTGCCATCAGTGACCCTCGACAGGGGGTCTACGAGCAGTACTTC. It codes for CAISDPRQGVYEQYF.

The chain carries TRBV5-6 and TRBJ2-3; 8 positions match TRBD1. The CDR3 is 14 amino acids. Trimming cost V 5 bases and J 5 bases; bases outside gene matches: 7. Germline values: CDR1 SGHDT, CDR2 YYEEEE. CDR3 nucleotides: TGTGCCAGCAGATTTCAGGGGGCGCAAGATACGCAGTATTTT. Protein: CASRFQGAQDTQYF.

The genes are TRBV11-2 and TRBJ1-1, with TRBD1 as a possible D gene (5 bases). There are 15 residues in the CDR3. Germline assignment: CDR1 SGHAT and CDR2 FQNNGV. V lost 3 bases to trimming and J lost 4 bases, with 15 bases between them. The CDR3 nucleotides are TGTGCCAGCAGCTTTAGTACAGGATGGCGCACTGAAGCTTTCTTT. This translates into CASSFSTGWRTEAFF.

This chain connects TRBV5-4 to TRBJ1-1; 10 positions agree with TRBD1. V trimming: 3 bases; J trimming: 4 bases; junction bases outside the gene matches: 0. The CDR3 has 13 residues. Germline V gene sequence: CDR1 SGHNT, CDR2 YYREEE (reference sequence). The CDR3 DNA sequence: TGTGCCAGCAGCTGGGACAGGGGCACTGAAGCTTTCTTT. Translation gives CASSWDRGTEAFF.

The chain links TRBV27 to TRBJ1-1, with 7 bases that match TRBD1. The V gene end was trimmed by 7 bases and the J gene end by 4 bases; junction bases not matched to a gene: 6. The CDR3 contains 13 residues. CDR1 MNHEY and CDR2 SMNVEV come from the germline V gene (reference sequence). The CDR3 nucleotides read TGTGCCAGCACCGGGACAGTCGGCACTGAAGCTTTCTTT. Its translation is CASTGTVGTEAFF.

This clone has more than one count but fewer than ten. The CDR3 sequence is CASSSRQGEKLFF. The CDR3 nucleotides are TGTGCCAGCAGTTCCCGCCAGGGTGAAAAACTGTTTTTT. The chain employs TRBV27 and TRBJ1-4; D may be TRBD1 (5 bases). Germline values: CDR1 MNHEY, CDR2 SMNVEV (reference sequence). Between the trimmed V and J ends, which lost 4 bases and 7 bases, there was a span of 10 bases. The CDR3 length is 13 residues.

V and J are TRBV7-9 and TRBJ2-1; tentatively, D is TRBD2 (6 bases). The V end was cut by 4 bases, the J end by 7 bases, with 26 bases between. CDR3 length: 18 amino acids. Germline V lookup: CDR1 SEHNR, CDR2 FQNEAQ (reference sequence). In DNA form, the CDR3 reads TGTGCCAGCAGCTCCGCCCATACCCCCGGCGGGGAGTTGAATGAGCAGTTCTTC. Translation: CASSSAHTPGGELNEQFF.

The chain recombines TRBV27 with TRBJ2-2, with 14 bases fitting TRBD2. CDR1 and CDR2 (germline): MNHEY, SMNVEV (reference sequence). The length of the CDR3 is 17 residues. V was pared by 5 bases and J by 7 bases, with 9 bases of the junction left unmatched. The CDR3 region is CASSPRTSGRRLGELFF. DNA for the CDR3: TGTGCCAGCAGTCCGAGGACTAGCGGGAGGAGGCTCGGGGAGCTGTTTTTT.

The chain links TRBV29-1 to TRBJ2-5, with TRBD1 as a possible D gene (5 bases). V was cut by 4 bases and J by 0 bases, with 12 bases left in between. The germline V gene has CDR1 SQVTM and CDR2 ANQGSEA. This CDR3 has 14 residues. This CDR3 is CSVVWTMYQETQYF. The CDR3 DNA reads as TGCAGCGTTGTTTGGACAATGTACCAAGAGACCCAGTACTTC. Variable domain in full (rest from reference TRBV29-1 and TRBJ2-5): SAVISQKPSRDICQRGTSLTIQCQVDSQVTMMFWYRQQPGQSLTLIATANQGSEATYESGFVIDKFPISRPNLTFSTLTVSNMSPEDSSIYLCSVVWTMYQETQYFGPGTRLLVL.

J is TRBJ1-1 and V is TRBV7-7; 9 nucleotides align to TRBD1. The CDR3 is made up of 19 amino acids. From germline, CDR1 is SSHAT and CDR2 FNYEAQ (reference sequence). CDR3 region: CASGVDRGHTGPENTEAFF. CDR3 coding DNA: TGTGCTAGCGGCGTGGACAGGGGACATACAGGGCCGGAGAACACTGAAGCTTTCTTT.

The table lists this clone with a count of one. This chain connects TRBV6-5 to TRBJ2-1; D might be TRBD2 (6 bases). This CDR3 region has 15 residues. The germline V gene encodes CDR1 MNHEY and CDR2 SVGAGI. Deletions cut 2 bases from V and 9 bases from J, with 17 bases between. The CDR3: CASSYKTRLGGEQFF. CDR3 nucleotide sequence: TGTGCCAGCAGTTACAAGACCAGGTTGGGGGGTGAGCAGTTCTTC.

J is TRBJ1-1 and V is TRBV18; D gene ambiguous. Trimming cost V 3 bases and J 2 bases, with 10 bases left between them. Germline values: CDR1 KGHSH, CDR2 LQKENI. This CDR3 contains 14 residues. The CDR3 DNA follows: TGTGCCAGCTCACCTGACGGAGGAAACACTGAAGCTTTCTTT. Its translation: CASSPDGGNTEAFF.

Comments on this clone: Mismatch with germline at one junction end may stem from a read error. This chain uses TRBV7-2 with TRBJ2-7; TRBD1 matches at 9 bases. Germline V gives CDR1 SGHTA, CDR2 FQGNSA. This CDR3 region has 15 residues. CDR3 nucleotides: TGTGCCAGCAGCGTAGCCGGGACAGGGATCTACGAGCAGTACTTC. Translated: CASSVAGTGIYEQYF.

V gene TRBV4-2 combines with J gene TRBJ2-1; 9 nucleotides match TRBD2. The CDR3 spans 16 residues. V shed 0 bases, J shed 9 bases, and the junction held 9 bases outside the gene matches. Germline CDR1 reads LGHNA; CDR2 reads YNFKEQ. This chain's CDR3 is CASSQDPAGGVGEQFF. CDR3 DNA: TGTGCCAGCAGCCAAGATCCAGCGGGAGGTGTTGGTGAGCAGTTCTTC.

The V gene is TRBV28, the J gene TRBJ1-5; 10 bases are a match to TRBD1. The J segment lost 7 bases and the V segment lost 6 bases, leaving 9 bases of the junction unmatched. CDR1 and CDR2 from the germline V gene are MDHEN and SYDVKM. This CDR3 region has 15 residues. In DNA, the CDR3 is TGTGCCAGCAGCACCCGGGGACAGGGGATACAGCCCCAGCATTTT. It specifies CASSTRGQGIQPQHF. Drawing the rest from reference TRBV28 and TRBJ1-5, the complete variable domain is DVKVTQSSRYLVKRTGEKVFLECVQDMDHENMFWYRQDPGLGLRLIYFSYDVKMKEKGDIPEGYSVSREKKERFSLILESASTNQTSMYLCASSTRGQGIQPQHFGDGTRLSIL.

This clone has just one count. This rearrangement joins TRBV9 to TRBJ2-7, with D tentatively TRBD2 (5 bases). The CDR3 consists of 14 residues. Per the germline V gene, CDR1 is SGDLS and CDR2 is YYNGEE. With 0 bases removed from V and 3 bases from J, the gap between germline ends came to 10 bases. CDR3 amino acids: CASSVEAADYEQYF. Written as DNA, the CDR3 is TGTGCCAGCAGCGTAGAAGCAGCGGACTACGAGCAGTACTTC.

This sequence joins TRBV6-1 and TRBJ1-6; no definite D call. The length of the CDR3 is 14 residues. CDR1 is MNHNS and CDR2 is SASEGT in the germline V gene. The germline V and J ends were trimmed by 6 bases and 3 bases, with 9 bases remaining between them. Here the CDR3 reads CASSISGYNSPLHF. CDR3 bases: TGTGCCAGCAGCATCAGTGGCTATAATTCACCCCTCCACTTT.